This is a list of T cell receptor beta chains from one sample in a study of monozygotic twins with inflammatory bowel disease. TCRdb re-called the 5' RACE reads and shows each CDR3 protein once, DNA omitted. The sample totals about 300,000 distinct CDR3 sequences. Sequencing used blood. Receptors were obtained from a human donor with ulcerative colitis or Crohn's disease, or a healthy co-twin of an affected twin (not recorded which). Both conserved end residues are part of each CDR3.

V,J,CDR3
TRBV15,TRBJ2-4,CATSRVQNIQYF
TRBV14,TRBJ2-5,CASSPLARSRAQYF
TRBV12-3/TRBV12-4,TRBJ2-2,CASIFTGAGELFF
TRBV11-2,TRBJ2-5,CASSLVAGRGRETQYF
TRBV20-1,TRBJ2-3,CSPPGLRTDTQYF
TRBV7-8,TRBJ2-1,CASSLSEEQFF
TRBV28,TRBJ2-2,CASSFRQVNTGELFF
TRBV4-2,TRBJ2-2,CASSPTGAGGELFF
TRBV5-1,TRBJ2-3,CASSPQTSGGPTDTQYF
TRBV2,TRBJ1-5,CASRVQSVQPQHF
TRBV7-7,TRBJ2-1,CASSPGPGVAYNEQFF
TRBV7-2,TRBJ2-1,CASSQERGREQFF
TRBV9,TRBJ1-2,CASSVDPGQGKGYTF
TRBV20-1,TRBJ2-4,CSAREPRGSPKNIQYF
TRBV6-6,TRBJ2-2,CASRRQGSGELFF
TRBV19,TRBJ1-5,CASSIGGANQPQHF
TRBV12-3/TRBV12-4,TRBJ2-1,CASLGTSASSYNEQFF
TRBV24-1,TRBJ2-1,CATSDAIISEQFF
TRBV27,TRBJ2-7,CASSRLRVGGEQYF
TRBV5-1,TRBJ2-1,CASSPGLAGGTEQFF
TRBV29-1,TRBJ2-7,CSGVTATYEQYF
TRBV27,TRBJ2-3,CAIKRAGTLLTDTLYF
TRBV3-1,TRBJ2-7,CASSQPGLVNYEQYF